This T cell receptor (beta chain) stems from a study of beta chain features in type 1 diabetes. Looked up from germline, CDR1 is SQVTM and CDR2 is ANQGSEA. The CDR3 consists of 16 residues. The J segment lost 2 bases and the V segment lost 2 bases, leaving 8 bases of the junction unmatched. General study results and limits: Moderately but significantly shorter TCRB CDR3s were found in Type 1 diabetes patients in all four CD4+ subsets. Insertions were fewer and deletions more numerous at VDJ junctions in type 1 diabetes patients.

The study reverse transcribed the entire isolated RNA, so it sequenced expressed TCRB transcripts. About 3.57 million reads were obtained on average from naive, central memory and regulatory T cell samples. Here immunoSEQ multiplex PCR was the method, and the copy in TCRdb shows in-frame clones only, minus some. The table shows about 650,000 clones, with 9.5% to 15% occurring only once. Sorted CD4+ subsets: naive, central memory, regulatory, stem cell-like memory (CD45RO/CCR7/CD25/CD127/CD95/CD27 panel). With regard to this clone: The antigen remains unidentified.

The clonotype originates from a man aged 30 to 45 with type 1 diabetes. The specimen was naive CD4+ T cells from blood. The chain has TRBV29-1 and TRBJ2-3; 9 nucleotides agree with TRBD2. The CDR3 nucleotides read TGCAGCGTTGAAAACCAGCGGGGGGAGAACACAGATACGCAGTATTTT. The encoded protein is CSVENQRGENTDTQYF.